Each of the 23 T cell receptor beta chains below was sequenced from the same sample in a study of monozygotic twins with inflammatory bowel disease. No DNA is given; TCRdb re-called the 5' RACE reads and lists each CDR3 protein once. This sample's table has about 43,000 distinct CDR3 sequences. The sample taken for sequencing was blood. The origin of the receptors is a human donor with ulcerative colitis or Crohn's disease, or a healthy co-twin of an affected twin (not recorded which).

V gene TRBV9 combines with J gene TRBJ1-1; TCRdb returns TRBD1, unconfirmable since there is no DNA. The germline V gene encodes CDR1 SGDLS and CDR2 YYNGEE. This CDR3 region has 14 residues. The CDR3 sequence is CASSVGNRVTEAFF.

The V and J genes are TRBV7-2 and TRBJ2-5; TCRdb designates TRBD1, a call that cannot be tested without DNA. The CDR3 consists of 15 residues. Germline CDR1 SGHTA, CDR2 FQGNSA. CDR3 region: CASSLWAPARETQYF.

This chain uses TRBV4-1 with TRBJ2-3; TCRdb's D call of TRBD1 is untestable without DNA. Germline-derived CDR1 and CDR2 are MGHRA and YSYEKL. The CDR3 has 15 amino acids. CDR3 sequence: CASSGGQRSTDTQYF.

CDR3 protein: CASSLRGGLHEQYF. This chain joins TRBV27 and TRBJ2-7; TCRdb's assignment of TRBD1 cannot be checked, as there is no DNA. The CDR3 runs to 14 residues. Germline lookup yields CDR1 MNHEY and CDR2 SMNVEV (reference sequence).

V usage is TRBV5-1 and J usage is TRBJ1-1. Germline V gives CDR1 SGHRS, CDR2 YFSETQ. The CDR3 runs 17 residues. CDR3 protein: CASSRAGGIGANTEAFF.

This chain connects TRBV28 to TRBJ2-5; TCRdb calls TRBD1, which cannot be checked without DNA. Germline V gene sequence: CDR1 MDHEN, CDR2 SYDVKM. The CDR3 totals 16 residues. CDR3: CASSSTWNGIRETQYF.

This sequence joins TRBV18 and TRBJ2-5; TCRdb outputs TRBD2, but without DNA this stays unchecked. Germline lookup yields CDR1 KGHSH and CDR2 LQKENI. CDR3 length: 14 amino acids. The CDR3 loop is CASSPGLAEETQYF.

V and J are TRBV27 and TRBJ1-1. Germline V gene sequence: CDR1 MNHEY, CDR2 SMNVEV (reference sequence). CDR3 size: 14 residues. The CDR3 region is CASMAVLTGTEAFF.

The rearrangement links TRBV7-2 to TRBJ2-1; with no DNA, the TCRdb D assignment of TRBD1 cannot be verified. Germline CDR1 and CDR2: SGHTA and FQGNSA. CDR3 size: 17 residues. The CDR3 reads CASSLPIGGNSYNEQFF. The full variable domain, with the rest looked up from reference TRBV7-2 and TRBJ2-1, is GAGVSQSPSNKVTEKGKDVELRCDPISGHTALYWYRQSLGQGLEFLIYFQGNSAPDKSGLPSDRFSAERTGGSVSTLTIQRTQQEDSAVYLCASSLPIGGNSYNEQFFGPGTRLTVL.

The chain recombines TRBV7-6 with TRBJ2-1; the TCRdb call, TRBD2, lacks DNA for checking. Germline-derived CDR1 and CDR2 are SGHVS and FNYEAQ. The CDR3 has 14 amino acids. The CDR3 loop reads CATFGGAVDNEQFF. The full variable domain, rest sourced from reference TRBV7-6 and TRBJ2-1, is GAGVSQSPRYKVTKRGQDVALRCDPISGHVSLYWYRQALGQGPEFLTYFNYEAQQDKSGLPNDRFSAERPEGSISTLTIQRTEQRDSAMYRCATFGGAVDNEQFFGPGTRLTVL.

The chain employs TRBV6-6 and TRBJ1-5. Germline CDR1 and CDR2: MNHNY and SVGAGI (reference sequence). The CDR3 length is 13 residues. CDR3 loop: CASSRHSNQPQHF.

The chain has TRBV7-9 and TRBJ1-6; TCRdb proposes TRBD1, but this gene call is untestable without DNA. The CDR3 runs to 15 residues. Germline loops: CDR1 SEHNR, CDR2 FQNEAQ (reference sequence). The CDR3 is CASSLEGQGRSPLHF.

The J gene is TRBJ2-1, the V gene TRBV3-1; without DNA, the TCRdb call of TRBD2 cannot be checked. The CDR3 contains 16 residues. The germline CDR1 and CDR2 sequences are LGHDT and YNNKEL (reference sequence). This chain's CDR3 is CASSQDSASGSNEQFF.

V gene TRBV11-2 combines with J gene TRBJ1-6. In germline, CDR1 is SGHAT, CDR2 FQNNGV. The CDR3 spans 17 residues. Here the CDR3 reads CASSQDRIGTYNSPLHF.

The CDR3 sequence: CASSYRVGQGLEANYGYTF. This rearrangement joins TRBV6-2 or TRBV6-3 to TRBJ1-2; TCRdb reports TRBD1, a call that lacks DNA to check it against. CDR3 length: 19 amino acids. CDR1 MNHEY and CDR2 SVGEGT come from the germline V gene.

J is TRBJ1-6 and V is TRBV7-9; without DNA, the TCRdb call of TRBD1 cannot be checked. The CDR3 loop spans 14 amino acids. Germline CDR1 and CDR2: SEHNR and FQNEAQ (reference sequence). CDR3 sequence reads: CASSITGQNSPLHF.

The chain combines TRBV15 with TRBJ1-2. CDR3 length: 17 residues. From germline, CDR1 is LNHNV and CDR2 YYDKDF (reference sequence). The CDR3 here is CATSRDAGNSELYGYTF.

The chain recombines TRBV28 with TRBJ1-1; TCRdb reports TRBD1, a call that lacks DNA to check it against. CDR1 is MDHEN, CDR2 SYDVKM, per germline. CDR3 length equals 15 residues. CDR3: CASSLPQTGSTEAFF.

CDR3 region: CASSARDADNEQFF. The chain has TRBV21-1 and TRBJ2-1; TCRdb's D call of TRBD1 is untestable without DNA. TRBV21-1 is shown as a pseudogene. The CDR3 sequence is 14 residues long.

The V gene is TRBV29-1, the J gene TRBJ2-1; the D call of TRBD1 rests on TCRdb alone, since no DNA is present to check it. Germline CDR1 SQVTM, CDR2 ANQGSEA. The CDR3 consists of 13 residues. The CDR3 region is CSVLRGSYNEQFF.

V gene TRBV5-1 combines with J gene TRBJ1-5; TCRdb proposes TRBD1, but this gene call is untestable without DNA. The CDR3 is 14 residues long. Germline V gene lookup returns CDR1 SGHRS and CDR2 YFSETQ. The CDR3 reads CASSPDRDRQPQHF.

This chain joins TRBV27 and TRBJ2-3; without DNA, the TCRdb call of TRBD2 cannot be checked. CDR1 and CDR2 (germline): MNHEY, SMNVEV (reference sequence). The CDR3 length is 14 residues. The CDR3 spells CASSSERATDTQYF.

This chain uses TRBV7-2 with TRBJ1-2; TCRdb's assignment of TRBD1 cannot be checked, as there is no DNA. In germline, CDR1 is SGHTA, CDR2 FQGNSA. The CDR3 contains 14 residues. The CDR3: CASSLEGQPYGYTF. The variable domain in full, with the rest retrieved from reference TRBV7-2 and TRBJ1-2, is GAGVSQSPSNKVTEKGKDVELRCDPISGHTALYWYRQSLGQGLEFLIYFQGNSAPDKSGLPSDRFSAERTGGSVSTLTIQRTQQEDSAVYLCASSLEGQPYGYTFGSGTRLTVV.